This T cell receptor beta chain was sequenced in a study of cytotoxic CD8 clonotypes in ibrutinib-treated CLL. About 2.2 micrograms of genomic DNA, which was extracted from cryopreserved PBMCs, served as the material used for the TCR beta libraries. CDR1 and CDR2 from the germline V gene are ENHRY and SYGVKD. Between the trimmed V and J ends, which lost 10 bases and 2 bases, there was a span of 18 bases. The CDR3 covers 15 residues. Whole-study results and caveats: At baseline, clonality was higher than in age-matched healthy donors and correlated with CD8+ counts.

About this clone itself: Antigen unknown.

Data came from immunoSEQ multiplex PCR; TCRdb stores just in-frame clones and leaves some out. The sample contains tens of thousands of clones, 55% to 65% of which appear only once. The chain recombines TRBV10-3 with TRBJ1-5, with a tentative D call TRBD1 (6 bases). This receptor was identified in a human donor with chronic lymphocytic leukemia. This material consisted of PBMCs, taken before ibrutinib treatment. The CDR3 reads CATEGQRGGNQPQHF. As DNA, the CDR3 is TGTGCCACCGAGGGACAACGAGGGGGCAATCAGCCCCAGCATTTT.